These 23 T cell receptor beta chains were all obtained from the same sample, sequenced in a study of neurological immune-mediated disorders. MiXCR, run by TCRdb on the 5' RACE reads, gives a single entry per CDR3 protein. This table has roughly 43,000 distinct CDR3 sequences, around 1.9% appearing once. The source material was PBMCs. The receptors stem from a woman aged 35 to 49 with multiple sclerosis.

This clonotype was counted ten times or more. The chain carries TRBV30 and TRBJ1-1; D gene uncertain. The CDR3 has 11 residues. V lost 1 base and J 3 bases, leaving 3 bases between the germline ends. Germline loops: CDR1 GTSNPN, CDR2 SVGIG (reference sequence). The CDR3 DNA is TGTGCCTGGAGTGGGTACACTGAAGCTTTCTTT. Protein product: CAWSGYTEAFF.

The CDR3 loop reads CASSPAGQSTDTQYF. CDR3 sequence (DNA): TGCGCCAGCAGCCCGGCCGGACAGAGCACAGATACGCAGTATTTT. The V gene is TRBV5-1, the J gene TRBJ2-3; D is perhaps TRBD1 (6 bases). Germline loops: CDR1 SGHRS, CDR2 YFSETQ. V was cut by 4 bases and J by 0 bases, with 12 bases left in between. The CDR3 runs to 15 residues.

This clonotype came up many times. The chain combines TRBV5-1 with TRBJ1-1, with D unclear. The V end was cut by 2 bases, the J end by 0 bases, with 8 bases between. In germline, CDR1 is SGHRS, CDR2 YFSETQ. The CDR3 loop spans 14 amino acids. Here the CDR3 reads CASSFSGMNTEAFF. CDR3 coding DNA: TGCGCCAGCAGCTTCTCCGGGATGAACACTGAAGCTTTCTTT.

This clonotype was seen ten or more times. The rearrangement links TRBV20-1 to TRBJ2-1; possibly TRBD1 or TRBD2 for D (5 bases each). This CDR3 region has 13 residues. Per the germline V gene, CDR1 is DFQATT and CDR2 is SNEGSKA (reference sequence). Trimming removed 1 base from V and 8 bases from J, with 12 bases in between. The chain's CDR3 is CSARVQGVDEQFF. DNA of the CDR3: TGCAGTGCTAGAGTGCAGGGAGTAGATGAGCAGTTCTTC.

This clonotype came up many times. V is TRBV11-2 and J is TRBJ1-2; perhaps TRBD1 as D (5 bases). Germline CDR1 SGHAT, CDR2 FQNNGV. The CDR3 is 16 residues long. Deletions cut 1 base from V and 6 bases from J, with 18 bases between. The CDR3 nucleotides are TGTGCCAGCAGCTTAGCTCTGCGGGGACCCTGGGATGGCTACACCTTC. Encoded protein: CASSLALRGPWDGYTF.

A few counts support this clonotype. This may be a read error, as it is one base from a much larger clone. This chain joins TRBV20-1 and TRBJ2-3; perhaps TRBD2 as D (6 bases). Trimming stripped 3 bases from V and 8 bases from J, with 9 bases between. Germline CDR1 reads DFQATT; CDR2 reads SNEGSKA (reference sequence). The CDR3 consists of 11 residues. CDR3 residues: CSASIGGTQYF. CDR3 bases: TGCAGTGCTAGCATCGGGGGTACGCAGTATTTT.

This clonotype occurred many times. V gene TRBV4-1 combines with J gene TRBJ1-5; 7 bases fit TRBD1. Trimming took 3 bases from V and 4 from J; bases not matched to a gene: 6. The CDR3 loop spans 15 amino acids. Germline lookup yields CDR1 MGHRA and CDR2 YSYEKL. DNA of the CDR3: TGCGCCAGCAGCCAGACAGGGTCATGGAATCAGCCCCAGCATTTT. It specifies CASSQTGSWNQPQHF.

This clonotype was counted ten times or more. The chain has TRBV10-3 and TRBJ2-3; D may match TRBD1 or TRBD2 (5 bases each). V shed 8 bases and J shed 6 bases, with 18 bases lying between them. The CDR3 sequence is 14 residues long. CDR1 ENHRY and CDR2 SYGVKD come from the germline V gene. The CDR3 DNA sequence: TGTGCCATCCGGGGTGGGGGAAGGTTGGATACGCAGTATTTT. Protein sequence: CAIRGGGRLDTQYF.

This clonotype was recorded at least ten times. V usage is TRBV7-9 and J usage is TRBJ1-1; D remains ambiguous. Deletions cut 0 bases from V and 0 bases from J, with 5 bases between. Germline V gene sequence: CDR1 SEHNR, CDR2 FQNEAQ (reference sequence). The CDR3 totals 14 residues. CDR3 region: CASSLANLNTEAFF. The CDR3 DNA reads as TGTGCCAGCAGCTTAGCGAATCTGAACACTGAAGCTTTCTTT.

This clonotype was found many times. The genes are TRBV5-1 and TRBJ2-2; D tentatively fits TRBD1 or TRBD2 (5 bases each). The CDR3 extends over 14 amino acids. Trimming took off 6 bases at V and 3 bases at J, with 12 bases between the two ends. Germline V gene data show CDR1 as SGHRS and CDR2 as YFSETQ. For the CDR3, the DNA is TGCGCCAGCACCCGAGGGACCGACACCGGGGAGCTGTTTTTT. Translation: CASTRGTDTGELFF.

This clonotype was seen repeatedly, ten times or more. J is TRBJ1-2 and V is TRBV11-2; 7 nucleotides match TRBD1. The trim removed 4 bases at V and 3 bases at J, leaving 8 bases unmatched. CDR1 is SGHAT and CDR2 is FQNNGV in the germline V gene. This CDR3 contains 15 residues. DNA of the CDR3: TGTGCCAGCAGCTCCCTTCGTACAGGGGACTATGGCTACACCTTC. Residues: CASSSLRTGDYGYTF.

This clonotype was seen ten or more times. The genes are TRBV4-2 and TRBJ1-2, with a possible D match to TRBD1 (5 bases). There are 13 residues in the CDR3. V dropped 6 bases and J dropped 1 base, with 9 bases sitting between them. Per germline, CDR1 LGHNA and CDR2 YNFKEQ. The CDR3 protein is CASREQVNYGYTF. In DNA form, the CDR3 reads TGTGCCAGCAGGGAACAGGTTAACTATGGCTACACCTTC.

This clonotype has at least ten counts. This CDR3 reads CSARRAAYNEQFF. In DNA, the CDR3 is TGCAGTGCTAGAAGGGCCGCCTACAATGAGCAGTTCTTC. The V gene is TRBV20-1, the J gene TRBJ2-1; D gene unclear. Per the germline V gene, CDR1 is DFQATT and CDR2 is SNEGSKA (reference sequence). There are 13 residues in the CDR3. The V gene lost 2 bases and the J gene lost 2 bases, with 7 bases spanning the gap.

This clonotype was observed at least ten times. The chain employs TRBV12-3 or TRBV12-4 and TRBJ2-1; possibly TRBD2 for D (7 bases). The CDR3 loop spans 17 amino acids. Trimming cost V 2 bases and J 0 bases, with 14 bases left between them. Here the CDR3 DNA reads TGTGCCAGCAGTTTAAGACGGGGGGCGCGCTCCTACAATGAGCAGTTCTTC. Amino acids: CASSLRRGARSYNEQFF.

The sample holds many counts of this clonotype. The chain has TRBV6-5 and TRBJ1-2, with 9 bases that match TRBD1. The V gene's germline CDR1 is MNHEY and CDR2 SVGAGI. V lost 5 bases to trimming and J lost 6 bases; unmatched junction nucleotides: 13. CDR3 size: 16 residues. The CDR3 DNA follows: TGTGCCAGCAGTCAATTGACAGGGGGTTCCGTCGATGGCTACACCTTC. Protein product: CASSQLTGGSVDGYTF.

At least ten counts were recorded for this clonotype. The J gene is TRBJ2-1, the V gene TRBV7-8; 11 bases align to TRBD2. Trimming took 4 bases from V and 6 from J; bases not matched to a gene: 5. The CDR3 extends over 15 amino acids. Germline CDR1 and CDR2: SGHVS and FQNEAQ. CDR3 amino acids: CASSYAGTSGNEQFF. The CDR3 nucleotides read TGTGCCAGCAGCTACGCCGGGACTAGCGGCAATGAGCAGTTCTTC.

This clonotype was recorded a few times. The chain carries TRBV20-1 and TRBJ2-6, with 7 bases identical to TRBD1. CDR1 and CDR2 (germline): DFQATT, SNEGSKA (reference sequence). V dropped 3 bases and J dropped 0; count of bases not matched to a gene: 5. This CDR3 is built from 16 residues. The CDR3 reads CSASGQVLSGANVLTF. CDR3 in DNA: TGCAGTGCTAGTGGACAGGTCCTCTCTGGGGCCAACGTCCTGACTTTC.

This clonotype was seen many times. This chain uses TRBV5-1 with TRBJ2-5; D is perhaps TRBD1 (6 bases). Germline V gene sequence: CDR1 SGHRS, CDR2 YFSETQ. The CDR3 runs to 15 residues. Trimming stripped 0 bases from V and 4 bases from J, with 13 bases between. The CDR3 region has the DNA TGCGCCAGCAGCTTGGCCGGTACAGGGCCAGAGACCCAGTACTTC. The encoded protein is CASSLAGTGPETQYF.

The chain uses TRBV5-1 and TRBJ1-5, with D tentatively TRBD1 (5 bases). Germline assignment: CDR1 SGHRS and CDR2 YFSETQ. V dropped 5 bases and J dropped 1 base, with 7 bases sitting between them. The CDR3 covers 13 residues. This chain's CDR3 is CASRRDSNQPQHF. CDR3 nucleotide sequence: TGCGCCAGCAGACGGGACAGCAATCAGCCCCAGCATTTT.

At least ten counts were recorded for this clonotype. The rearrangement joins TRBV7-2 to TRBJ2-7, with D possibly TRBD1 on 6 matching bases. Germline-derived CDR1 and CDR2 are SGHTA and FQGNSA. V shed 1 base and J shed 5 bases, with 15 bases lying between them. The CDR3 spans 15 residues. The CDR3 nucleotides are TGTGCCAGCAGCTTAGTTGGTAGGGGGACCCACGAGCAGTACTTC. Amino acid sequence: CASSLVGRGTHEQYF.

In this sample, this clonotype turned up many times. In nucleotides, the CDR3 is TGTGCCAGCAGCTTAGATAGGACTGAGCAGTTCTTC. Residues: CASSLDRTEQFF. The V call is TRBV7-9, the J call TRBJ2-1; unclear D gene. Between the trimmed V and J ends, which lost 1 base and 9 bases, there was a span of 7 bases. Germline loops: CDR1 SEHNR, CDR2 FQNEAQ (reference sequence). There are 12 residues in the CDR3.

V usage is TRBV20-1 and J usage is TRBJ2-4, with D uncertain. The CDR3 consists of 11 residues. V was trimmed by 0 bases and J by 9 bases, leaving 6 bases between them. CDR1 DFQATT and CDR2 SNEGSKA come from the germline V gene (reference sequence). The CDR3 region is CSARDPGIQYF. In DNA, the CDR3 is TGCAGTGCTAGAGATCCAGGCATTCAGTACTTC.

The table lists this clonotype with many counts. The chain has TRBV5-1 and TRBJ2-6; D gene uncertain. Germline V gene sequence: CDR1 SGHRS, CDR2 YFSETQ. This CDR3 has 16 amino acids. Between the trimmed V and J ends, which lost 0 bases and 0 bases, there was a span of 7 bases. As DNA, the CDR3 is TGCGCCAGCAGCTTGGAACAGCTCTCTGGGGCCAACGTCCTGACTTTC. Translation gives CASSLEQLSGANVLTF.